This T cell receptor (beta chain) was retrieved from a study of read filtering for tumor transcriptome and immune sequencing. Germline loops: CDR1 SGHTA, CDR2 FQGNSA. The CDR3 sequence is 12 residues long. Molecular barcoded adaptors covering alpha/delta and beta/gamma chains were used on 400 ng RNA. From the reads, TCRdb called clonotypes with MiXCR, one entry per CDR3 protein. The top ten hold roughly 50% of the sample, which has approximately 6,300 distinct CDR3 sequences, 23% seen once. At the time of active disease, bone marrow was collected from every patient. Concerning this clonotype: This likely traces to a read error, being one base from a far larger clone.

The V and J genes are TRBV7-2 and TRBJ2-1; D may be TRBD2 (6 bases). The source of this sequence is a donor aged 40 or over with multiple myeloma. The material sequenced was a population of CD138-negative cells sorted from bone marrow. Here the CDR3 DNA reads TGTGCCAGCAGCAAGGGACTCAATGAGCGGTTCTTC. As protein: CASSKGLNERFF.